Sequencing of this T cell receptor beta chain was carried out in a study of T cells after yellow fever vaccination. This clonotype showed up just a few times. The CDR3 has 16 amino acids. The V and J ends lost 7 bases and 1 base respectively, with 17 bases between them. TCRdb analysed the 5' RACE reads with MiXCR anew, one entry per CDR3 protein. This sample has about 150,000 distinct CDR3 sequences; roughly 6.7% occur once, and the top ten carry approximately 0.67%. Material: CD4+ T cells sorted from PBMCs, obtained 10 days after the yellow fever booster vaccination. V is TRBV12-3 or TRBV12-4 and J is TRBJ2-1; D assignment may be TRBD1 or TRBD2 (5 bases each). The sequence was collected from a man aged 25 to 45 who received the YFV17D yellow fever vaccine. CDR3 coding DNA: TGTGCCAGCACCGGGACCCTCCGGGCTTCCTACAATGAGCAGTTCTTC. This gives the protein CASTGTLRASYNEQFF.